Listed here are 15 T cell receptor beta chains from one sample, sequenced in a study of EBV T-cell therapy then PD-1 blockade in nasopharyngeal carcinoma (TCRdb year 2021). The protocol used for the library was the immunoSEQ multiplex PCR assay. TCRdb took this table from immuneACCESS and kept in-frame rearrangements with V and J called. Such tables lack part of the clones; where checked against another copy, unresolved V genes explain under half of the gap, and the rest is unexplained. This sample gives 24,000 or so clones in total; about 87% of them show up just once. The ten most abundant clones make up about 27% of the sample. Which antigens these TCRs recognize remains unknown. Reading the label with the study, this specimen's treatment or condition is: AdE1-LMPpoly-expanded autologous EBV-specific T-cell therapy followed by anti-PD-1 nivolumab. This material consisted of CD8+ T cells from blood, taken at roughly day 60 from a patient whose treatment included autologous EBV-specific T cells and nivolumab. All receptors derive from a man in his forties with nasopharyngeal carcinoma.

This clone was seen a few times. This chain links TRBV7-9 with TRBJ2-3; D might be TRBD2 (5 bases). CDR1 and CDR2 from the germline V gene are SEHNR and FQNEAQ (reference sequence). CDR3 length equals 15 residues. V lost 5 bases, J lost 0 bases, and 12 bases lay in between. This chain's CDR3 is CASSPSGSSTDTQYF. Written as DNA, the CDR3 is TGTGCCAGCAGCCCCAGCGGTTCTAGCACAGATACGCAGTATTTT.

The chain joins TRBV27 to TRBJ2-1; 8 bases match TRBD2. The CDR3 totals 15 residues. Germline assignment: CDR1 MNHEY and CDR2 SMNVEV (reference sequence). V was clipped by 6 bases and J by 6 bases; unmatched bases: 10. CDR3 amino acids: CASSSAGTRTNEQFF. CDR3 bases: TGTGCCAGCAGCTCAGCCGGGACTAGAACCAATGAGCAGTTCTTC.

V is TRBV11-2 and J is TRBJ2-7, with D possibly TRBD2 on 5 matching bases. The CDR3 has 16 residues. In germline, CDR1 is SGHAT, CDR2 FQNNGV. Trimming left V 1 base short and J 4 bases short, with 17 bases between. This CDR3 reads CASSLGEPGSGYEQYF. The CDR3 region has the DNA TGTGCCAGCAGCTTAGGGGAACCGGGCTCGGGGTACGAGCAGTACTTC.

J is TRBJ1-2 and V is TRBV6-2 or TRBV6-3; possibly TRBD1 for D (6 bases). V was shortened by 4 bases and J by 4 bases, with 10 bases between the two germline ends. Germline V gene data show CDR1 as MNHEY and CDR2 as SVGEGT. The CDR3 covers 13 residues. CDR3: CASSLDSGYGYTF. CDR3 nucleotide sequence: TGTGCCAGCAGTTTGGACAGCGGCTATGGCTACACCTTC.

The CDR3 sequence: CASSLTGTGAGSYGYTF. The CDR3 region has the DNA TGTGCCAGCAGTCTGACCGGGACAGGGGCGGGAAGCTATGGCTACACCTTC. The V and J genes are TRBV27 and TRBJ1-2; 10 bases match TRBD1. Losses at the gene ends were 5 bases for V and 4 bases for J; bases not matched to a gene: 13. The CDR3 length is 17 residues. Germline V gene data show CDR1 as MNHEY and CDR2 as SMNVEV (reference sequence).

The chain couples TRBV20-1 to TRBJ2-7, with 9 nucleotides matching TRBD1. Germline V CDR1 and CDR2: DFQATT, SNEGSKA (reference sequence). The length of the CDR3 is 14 residues. V gave up 3 bases and J gave up 3 bases; unmatched junction bases: 6. CDR3 sequence: CSASPRDRVYEQYF. CDR3 nucleotide sequence: TGCAGTGCTAGTCCCCGGGACAGGGTCTACGAGCAGTACTTC.

The CDR3 bases are TGTGCCAGCAGCCCATCGGAACTCTCGCTTCTAGAGACCCAGTACTTC. It codes for CASSPSELSLLETQYF. The rearrangement uses TRBV14 and TRBJ2-5; D is uncertain. The CDR3 has 16 amino acids. Trimming removed 4 bases at V and 4 bases at J, with 19 bases between. From germline, CDR1 is SGHDN and CDR2 FVKESK.

This chain connects TRBV6-5 to TRBJ2-1, with D hard to call. Germline CDR1 and CDR2: MNHEY and SVGAGI. Trimming removed 10 bases from V and 0 bases from J, with 16 bases in between. The CDR3 covers 15 residues. Here the CDR3 reads CATRFIALSYNEQFF. The DNA of the CDR3 is TGTGCCACTCGGTTTATCGCTCTCTCCTACAATGAGCAGTTCTTC.

The rearrangement joins TRBV7-2 to TRBJ2-4, with D possibly TRBD1 on 8 matching bases. The CDR3 has 15 amino acids. V was clipped by 5 bases and J by 1 base, with 12 bases between them. Germline V gene data show CDR1 as SGHTA and CDR2 as FQGNSA. CDR3 nucleotide sequence: TGTGCCAGCAGCACAGGGGGGGCTGCCAAAAACATTCAGTACTTC. Amino acids: CASSTGGAAKNIQYF.

The chain links TRBV6-6 to TRBJ2-2; TRBD2 agrees at 13 bases. Germline lookup yields CDR1 MNHNY and CDR2 SVGAGI (reference sequence). The CDR3 has 15 residues. J gave up 8 bases and V 6 bases, and 6 bases lay outside the gene matches. CDR3: CASSGLAGESGELFF. For the CDR3, the DNA is TGTGCCAGCAGCGGACTAGCGGGGGAGTCGGGGGAGCTGTTTTTT.

The CDR3 DNA is TGTGCCAGCAGTCCCCGGGCCTTGAATTCACCCCTCCACTTT. It encodes CASSPRALNSPLHF. The chain combines TRBV27 with TRBJ1-6; D ambiguous. The CDR3 is 14 residues long. CDR1 and CDR2 (germline): MNHEY, SMNVEV (reference sequence). Trimming took off 5 bases at V and 7 bases at J, with 12 bases between the two ends.

This chain connects TRBV28 to TRBJ2-3; 7 bases are a match to TRBD2. Germline V gives CDR1 MDHEN, CDR2 SYDVKM. The CDR3 is made up of 14 amino acids. The J segment lost 1 base and the V segment lost 10 bases, leaving 8 bases of the junction unmatched. In DNA form, the CDR3 reads TGTGCCACCCGAGTTGCGGGGGGCACAGATACGCAGTATTTT. It is translated as CATRVAGGTDTQYF. Together with reference TRBV28 and TRBJ2-3, the CDR3 gives the full variable domain: DVKVTQSSRYLVKRTGEKVFLECVQDMDHENMFWYRQDPGLGLRLIYFSYDVKMKEKGDIPEGYSVSREKKERFSLILESASTNQTSMYLCATRVAGGTDTQYFGPGTRLTVL.

The rearrangement links TRBV4-3 to TRBJ2-7; 8 bases line up with TRBD1. This CDR3 spans 16 amino acids. CDR1 and CDR2 (germline): LGHNA, YSLEER. V shed 4 bases and J 1 base; nucleotides not matched to a gene: 9. The CDR3 reads CASSPAVGQGSYEQYF. CDR3 nucleotide sequence: TGCGCCAGCAGCCCAGCCGTAGGACAGGGATCCTACGAGCAGTACTTC.

V is TRBV28 and J is TRBJ2-3; no reliable D call. Germline CDR1 MDHEN, CDR2 SYDVKM. V gave up 5 bases and J gave up 0 bases, with 12 bases separating them. The CDR3 contains 15 residues. The CDR3 DNA reads TGTGCCAGCAGTCTAGGTCGGCTGAGCACAGATACGCAGTATTTT. It specifies CASSLGRLSTDTQYF.

This chain connects TRBV4-3 to TRBJ2-7; no clear D gene. V lost 0 bases and J lost 2, with 17 bases in between. Germline CDR1 and CDR2: LGHNA and YSLEER. CDR3 length: 17 residues. CDR3: CASSQDGETPVPYEQYF. CDR3 coding DNA: TGCGCCAGCAGCCAAGATGGCGAGACCCCCGTCCCCTACGAGCAGTACTTC.